These T cell receptor beta chains were read from a single sample in a study of immune aging and cytomegalovirus after organ transplant. Via MiXCR, TCRdb re-called the single-cell sequencing reads, giving one row per CDR3 protein. The sample lists more than 20,000 distinct CDR3 sequences; more than 35% were seen once. Their antigens remain unidentified. This material consisted of CMV peptide-activated CD4+ and CD8+ T cells sorted from blood, taken at five time points, pooled. These receptors originate from a female donor who had a heart transplant and CMV viremia. The CDR3 runs from the conserved cysteine through the conserved F or W. The order of the fields is V gene, clone size, J gene, D gene, CDR3 protein, CDR3 DNA. A D gene is named only where the DNA matches it firmly. Clone size is given for some rows only: seen once, a few or many times, or a class if the clone is expanded.

v_call: TRBV12-3/TRBV12-4
clone_size: NA
j_call: TRBJ2-1
d_call: TRBD2
cdr3_aa: CASTLGLAGSSYNEQFF
cdr3_nt: TGTGCCAGCACCCTGGGACTAGCGGGGAGCTCCTACAATGAGCAGTTCTTC

v_call: TRBV30
clone_size: many
j_call: TRBJ2-7
d_call: NA
cdr3_aa: CAWSRGEQYF
cdr3_nt: TGTGCCTGGAGTAGAGGGGAGCAGTACTTC

v_call: TRBV27
clone_size: NA
j_call: TRBJ2-1
d_call: NA
cdr3_aa: CATGEWNEQFF
cdr3_nt: TGTGCCACCGGAGAGTGGAATGAGCAGTTCTTC

v_call: TRBV27
clone_size: NA
j_call: TRBJ2-3
d_call: NA
cdr3_aa: CASSLARLWDTQYF
cdr3_nt: TGTGCCAGCAGTTTAGCAAGACTGTGGGATACGCAGTATTTT

v_call: TRBV27
clone_size: NA
j_call: TRBJ2-7
d_call: TRBD2
cdr3_aa: CASRWTSGSIHEQYF
cdr3_nt: TGTGCCAGCAGATGGACTAGCGGGAGTATCCACGAGCAGTACTTC

v_call: TRBV7-2
clone_size: once
j_call: TRBJ2-5
d_call: NA
cdr3_aa: CASSFGGRLWETQYF
cdr3_nt: TGTGCCAGCAGCTTCGGTGGGAGGCTCTGGGAGACCCAGTACTTC

v_call: TRBV7-9
clone_size: NA
j_call: TRBJ2-3
d_call: NA
cdr3_aa: CASSLAFGTEEWTDTQYF
cdr3_nt: TGTGCCAGCAGCTTAGCTTTCGGGACTGAGGAATGGACAGATACGCAGTATTTT

v_call: TRBV28
clone_size: medium-sized
j_call: TRBJ1-1
d_call: TRBD1
cdr3_aa: CASRLVSGGAAEAFF
cdr3_nt: TGTGCCAGCAGACTCGTTTCAGGGGGCGCGGCTGAAGCTTTCTTT

v_call: TRBV30
clone_size: NA
j_call: TRBJ1-2
d_call: TRBD1
cdr3_aa: CAWAGTGEDYGYTF
cdr3_nt: TGTGCCTGGGCCGGGACAGGGGAGGACTATGGCTACACCTTC

v_call: TRBV7-9
clone_size: medium-sized
j_call: TRBJ2-1
d_call: TRBD2
cdr3_aa: CASSLVISGSSHEQFF
cdr3_nt: TGTGCCAGCAGCTTAGTTATTAGCGGGAGTTCCCATGAGCAGTTCTTC

v_call: TRBV28
clone_size: NA
j_call: TRBJ2-2
d_call: NA
cdr3_aa: CASSFNSGTADWELFF
cdr3_nt: TGTGCCAGCAGTTTCAATTCTGGGACGGCGGATTGGGAGCTGTTTTTT

v_call: TRBV29-1
clone_size: few
j_call: TRBJ2-7
d_call: TRBD2
cdr3_aa: CSVGTGGGITYEQYF
cdr3_nt: TGCAGCGTTGGGACCGGGGGGGGTATCACCTACGAGCAGTACTTC

v_call: TRBV10-3
clone_size: NA
j_call: TRBJ2-3
d_call: TRBD2
cdr3_aa: CAAKTGTSGSITDTQYF
cdr3_nt: TGTGCCGCCAAGACCGGGACTAGCGGGAGTATCACAGATACGCAGTATTTT

v_call: TRBV6-6
clone_size: NA
j_call: TRBJ2-3
d_call: NA
cdr3_aa: CASSYGRTASTDTQYF
cdr3_nt: TGTGCCAGCAGTTACGGAAGAACAGCTAGCACAGATACGCAGTATTTT

v_call: TRBV11-2
clone_size: medium-sized
j_call: TRBJ2-2
d_call: NA
cdr3_aa: CASSLKGDNTGELFF
cdr3_nt: TGTGCCAGCAGCTTAAAAGGGGATAACACCGGGGAGCTGTTTTTT

v_call: TRBV7-9
clone_size: once
j_call: TRBJ2-5
d_call: NA
cdr3_aa: CASSLFSAGQETQYF
cdr3_nt: TGTGCCAGCAGCTTATTTAGCGCGGGTCAAGAGACCCAGTACTTC